A selection of T cell receptor beta chains follows, all from one sample in a study of Graves' ophthalmopathy and Graves' hyperthyroidism. MiXCR, run by TCRdb on the multiplex PCR reads, gives a single entry per CDR3 protein. The table records about 370,000 distinct CDR3 sequences, around 18% of them present only once. Sequenced material: peripheral blood. All receptors come from a woman in her late teens or twenties with Graves' ophthalmopathy. CDR3s leave out the opening cysteine and the closing phenylalanine or tryptophan.

v_call | cdr3_aa
TRBV30 | AWSVSGLEQPQH
TRBV6-2/TRBV6-3 | ASSPPLIKRANTGELF
TRBV30 | AWVQEQETQY
TRBV12-3/TRBV12-4 | ASSWRRTGELF
TRBV5-1 | ASSLAGQGNGEQY
TRBV7-2 | ASSFETEAF
TRBV27 | ASKRTGSAEQY
TRBV24-1 | ATSDLPGRRLF
TRBV6-2/TRBV6-3 | ASSLTSGRSSYNEQF
TRBV10-3 | AISKGTTQQETQY
TRBV18 | ASSPPGTLVSFGETQY
TRBV3-1 | ASSQGPKPSYEQY
TRBV18 | ASSPRDIMNTEAF
TRBV9 | ASSVGPGAGNTEAF
TRBV29-1 | SVAGTGRTGELF
TRBV6-1 | ASMAGGPGETQY
TRBV3-1 | ASSSYGLGNTIY
TRBV6-1 | ASSEARQDQQGT
TRBV12-3/TRBV12-4 | ASSLMAGGVHEQY
TRBV6-1 | ASSPPGDESPLH
TRBV27 | ASKPRRLAGDEQY
TRBV5-1 | ASGLGLQETQY
TRBV20-1 | SARDGQGAVSNQPQH
TRBV28 | ASSMGPAAAF
TRBV28 | ASSFPLAGGSYNEQF
TRBV6-1 | ASLRTGGFRNQPQH
TRBV6-2/TRBV6-3 | ASSYPSGTAQRYEQY